A selection of T cell receptor beta chains follows, all from one sample in a study of graft-versus-host responses after intestinal transplantation. Their antigens remain unidentified. Generated by immunoSEQ multiplex PCR, the TCRdb table keeps only in-frame clones and is missing some. The repertoire holds about 96,000 clones, with around nine tenths as singletons. The sample consisted of unstimulated CD4+ T cells sorted from spleen or lymph node cells, taken before intestinal transplant. These receptors were taken from a human donor who received an intestinal transplant. The CDR3 runs from the conserved cysteine through the conserved F or W. D genes are given only for firm matches. A clone size is listed for some rows: how often the clone was seen (once, few, many), or a class if it is expanded.

clone size: .; J gene: TRBJ1-3; V gene: TRBV4-2; D gene: .; CDR3 DNA: TGTGCCAGCAGGCAAAGACAGGCTATCTCTGGAAACACCATATATTTT; CDR3 protein: CASRQRQAISGNTIYF
clone size: once; J gene: TRBJ2-3; V gene: TRBV5-1; D gene: .; CDR3 DNA: TGCGCCAGCAGCTTTAGGGGTAGCACAGATACGCAGTATTTT; CDR3 protein: CASSFRGSTDTQYF
clone size: .; J gene: TRBJ2-7; V gene: TRBV20-1; D gene: .; CDR3 DNA: TGCAGTGCTAGACAGGGTTACGAGCAGTACTTC; CDR3 protein: CSARQGYEQYF
clone size: .; J gene: TRBJ1-2; V gene: TRBV2; D gene: .; CDR3 DNA: TGTGCCAGCAGTGTGAGTTGGAGTAGTGACTATGGCTACACCTTC; CDR3 protein: CASSVSWSSDYGYTF
clone size: .; J gene: TRBJ1-2; V gene: TRBV5-1; D gene: .; CDR3 DNA: TGCGCCAGCAGCTTGGACAGGGCTAACTATGGCTACACCTTC; CDR3 protein: CASSLDRANYGYTF
clone size: .; J gene: TRBJ2-7; V gene: TRBV7-8; D gene: TRBD2; CDR3 DNA: TGTGCCAGCAGCGACCAGCGGGGGACCTACGAGCAGTACTTC; CDR3 protein: CASSDQRGTYEQYF
clone size: .; J gene: TRBJ1-2; V gene: TRBV7-9; D gene: .; CDR3 DNA: TGTGCCAGCAGCTTTACGACAGCCAAGGGTGGGGGCTACACCTTC; CDR3 protein: CASSFTTAKGGGYTF
clone size: once; J gene: TRBJ2-1; V gene: TRBV4-3; D gene: TRBD2; CDR3 DNA: TGCGCCAGCAGCCCACCGGGGAGGGTGGACAATGAGCAGTTCTTC; CDR3 protein: CASSPPGRVDNEQFF
clone size: .; J gene: TRBJ2-7; V gene: TRBV7-9; D gene: .; CDR3 DNA: TGTGCCAGCAGACAACTTACAGGGAGCTACTACGAGCAGTACTTC; CDR3 protein: CASRQLTGSYYEQYF
clone size: .; J gene: TRBJ1-1; V gene: TRBV30; D gene: .; CDR3 DNA: TGTGCCTGGAGTGGAGAACGTGAAGCTTTCTTT; CDR3 protein: CAWSGEREAFF
clone size: .; J gene: TRBJ1-1; V gene: TRBV29-1; D gene: .; CDR3 DNA: TGCAGCGTTGGTTTGGCGTCTGCAGGGTTCGCTGAAGCTTTCTTT; CDR3 protein: CSVGLASAGFAEAFF
clone size: .; J gene: TRBJ2-7; V gene: TRBV6-4; D gene: .; CDR3 DNA: TGTGCCAGCAGTGACCGTTTGCCGCTAAGCTACGAGCAGTACTTC; CDR3 protein: CASSDRLPLSYEQYF
clone size: .; J gene: TRBJ1-2; V gene: TRBV18; D gene: TRBD1; CDR3 DNA: TGTGCCAGCTCACCACCGGACAGGGATTTTTATGGCTACACCTTC; CDR3 protein: CASSPPDRDFYGYTF
clone size: .; J gene: TRBJ1-1; V gene: TRBV29-1; D gene: .; CDR3 DNA: TGCAGCGTTGAAGATCGCGGGGGTACCTCTTTCTTT; CDR3 protein: CSVEDRGGTSFF
clone size: .; J gene: TRBJ1-4; V gene: TRBV5-8; D gene: TRBD1; CDR3 DNA: TGTGCCAGCAGCTTGAGTGGCGGGACAGCATTCGAAAAACTGTTTTTT; CDR3 protein: CASSLSGGTAFEKLFF
clone size: .; J gene: TRBJ2-7; V gene: TRBV28; D gene: .; CDR3 DNA: TGTGCCAGCAGTTTTGGGGAGGAGGGACCCTACGAGCAGTACTTC; CDR3 protein: CASSFGEEGPYEQYF
clone size: few; J gene: TRBJ1-5; V gene: TRBV5-3; D gene: .; CDR3 DNA: TGTGCCAGAAGCTTCCGACAGGGCAATCAGCCCCAGCATTTT; CDR3 protein: CARSFRQGNQPQHF
clone size: .; J gene: TRBJ2-7; V gene: TRBV4-2; D gene: TRBD1; CDR3 DNA: TGTGCCAGCAGCCAACCCGGGACAGCCTACGAGCAGTACTTC; CDR3 protein: CASSQPGTAYEQYF
clone size: .; J gene: TRBJ1-4; V gene: TRBV9; D gene: .; CDR3 DNA: TGTGCCAGCAGCGCTACTGGACAGTTTGCAACTAATGAAAAACTGTTTTTT; CDR3 protein: CASSATGQFATNEKLFF
clone size: .; J gene: TRBJ2-3; V gene: TRBV7-8; D gene: TRBD2; CDR3 DNA: TGTGCCAGCAGCCTCAAGTTAGCGGGCAGAGGCGACACGCAGTATTTT; CDR3 protein: CASSLKLAGRGDTQYF
clone size: once; J gene: TRBJ2-3; V gene: TRBV5-1; D gene: .; CDR3 DNA: TGCGCCAGCAGCTTGGCGGTAGTTGGTACAGATACGCAGTATTTT; CDR3 protein: CASSLAVVGTDTQYF
clone size: .; J gene: TRBJ1-1; V gene: TRBV6-5; D gene: TRBD1; CDR3 DNA: TGTGCCAGCAGTAAAACAGGGGCTGTAACTGAAGCTTTCTTT; CDR3 protein: CASSKTGAVTEAFF
clone size: .; J gene: TRBJ2-7; V gene: TRBV30; D gene: TRBD2; CDR3 DNA: TGTGCCTGGAGCAGGCGGGGGGTTAAGGGCTACGAGCAGTACTTC; CDR3 protein: CAWSRRGVKGYEQYF